The clone carrying this T cell receptor (beta chain) has a handful of counts. What it binds is unknown. The data were taken from a study of blood T cells in healthy people across ages. The V gene lost 1 base and the J gene lost 2 bases, with 9 bases spanning the gap. Germline CDR1 and CDR2: MGHRA and YSYEKL. The CDR3 runs to 15 residues. For the second PCR, which ran for roughly 6 to 12 cycles, a sample-barcoded 5' primer and a J-beta primer mix were used. TCRdb reprocessed the 5' RACE reads with MiXCR, giving one entry per CDR3 protein. The sample yields some 1.4 million distinct CDR3 sequences, approximately 38% seen once. Findings and caveats of the study: Long-lived donors exceeded aged donors in naive CD4+ cells and diversity. Leaving the PBMCs unsorted stopped any conclusive comparison of naive versus antigen-experienced cells.

The V gene is TRBV4-1, the J gene TRBJ1-5; D is unresolved. Material: blood. This receptor was obtained from a woman under 30 in good health. CDR3 in DNA: TGCGCCAGCAGCCAAGCTGGGAAGGGCAATCAGCCCCAGCATTTT. Its protein product is CASSQAGKGNQPQHF.